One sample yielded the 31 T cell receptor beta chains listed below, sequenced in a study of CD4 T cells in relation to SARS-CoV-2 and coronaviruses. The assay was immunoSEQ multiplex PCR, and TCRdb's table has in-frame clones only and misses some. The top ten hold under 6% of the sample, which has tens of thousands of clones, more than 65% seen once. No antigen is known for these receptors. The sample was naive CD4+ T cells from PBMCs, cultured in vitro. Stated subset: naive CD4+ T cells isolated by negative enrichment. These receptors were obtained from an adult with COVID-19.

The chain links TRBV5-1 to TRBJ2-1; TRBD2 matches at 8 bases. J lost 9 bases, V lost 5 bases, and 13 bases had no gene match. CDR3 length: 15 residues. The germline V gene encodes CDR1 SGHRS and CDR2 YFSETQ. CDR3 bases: TGCGCCAGCAGTAGCGGGATTGGAGTTTTTGTTGAGCAGTTCTTC. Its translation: CASSSGIGVFVEQFF. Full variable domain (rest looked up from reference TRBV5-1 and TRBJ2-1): KAGVTQTPRYLIKTRGQQVTLSCSPISGHRSVSWYQQTPGQGLQFLFEYFSETQRNKGNFPGRFSGRQFSNSRSEMNVSTLELGDSALYLCASSSGIGVFVEQFFGPGTRLTVL.

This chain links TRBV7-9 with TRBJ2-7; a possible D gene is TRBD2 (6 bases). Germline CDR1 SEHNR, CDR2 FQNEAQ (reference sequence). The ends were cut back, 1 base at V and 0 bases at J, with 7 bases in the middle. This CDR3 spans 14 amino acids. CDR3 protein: CASSLGSGSYEQYF. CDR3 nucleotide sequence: TGTGCCAGCAGCTTAGGTAGCGGCTCCTACGAGCAGTACTTC.

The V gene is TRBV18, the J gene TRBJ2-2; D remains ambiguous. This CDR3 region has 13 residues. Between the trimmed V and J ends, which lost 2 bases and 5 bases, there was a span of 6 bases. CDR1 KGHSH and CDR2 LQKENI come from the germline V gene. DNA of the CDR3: TGTGCCAGCTCACCAAAAGAGACCGGGGAGCTGTTTTTT. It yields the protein CASSPKETGELFF.

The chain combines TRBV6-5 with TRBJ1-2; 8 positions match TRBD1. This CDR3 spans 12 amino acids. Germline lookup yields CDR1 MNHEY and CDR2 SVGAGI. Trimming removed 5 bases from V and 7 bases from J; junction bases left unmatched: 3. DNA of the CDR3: TGTGCCAGCAGTCGGACAGGGATTGGCTACACCTTC. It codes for CASSRTGIGYTF.

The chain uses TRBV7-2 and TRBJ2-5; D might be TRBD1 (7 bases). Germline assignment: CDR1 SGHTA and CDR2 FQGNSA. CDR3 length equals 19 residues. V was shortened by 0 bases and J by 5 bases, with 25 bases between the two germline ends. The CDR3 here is CASSLAFQGGVGGEETQYF. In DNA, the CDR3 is TGTGCCAGCAGCTTAGCGTTCCAGGGGGGCGTGGGAGGAGAGGAGACCCAGTACTTC.

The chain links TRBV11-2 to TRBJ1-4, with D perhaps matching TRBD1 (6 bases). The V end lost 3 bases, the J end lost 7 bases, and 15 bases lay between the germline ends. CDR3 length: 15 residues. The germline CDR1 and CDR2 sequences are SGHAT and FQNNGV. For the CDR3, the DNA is TGTGCCAGCAGCTTGCGGAGGGGGGTAACTGAAAAACTGTTTTTT. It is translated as CASSLRRGVTEKLFF. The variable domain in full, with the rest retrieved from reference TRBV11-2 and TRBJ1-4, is EAGVAQSPRYKIIEKRQSVAFWCNPISGHATLYWYQQILGQGPKLLIQFQNNGVVDDSQLPKDRFSAERLKGVDSTLKIQPAKLEDSAVYLCASSLRRGVTEKLFFGSGTQLSVL.

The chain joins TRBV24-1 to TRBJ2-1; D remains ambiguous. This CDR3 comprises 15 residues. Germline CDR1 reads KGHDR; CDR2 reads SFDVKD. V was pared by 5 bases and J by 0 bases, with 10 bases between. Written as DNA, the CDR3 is TGTGCCACCAGTGCCCGTGGTAGCTCCTACAATGAGCAGTTCTTC. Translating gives CATSARGSSYNEQFF.

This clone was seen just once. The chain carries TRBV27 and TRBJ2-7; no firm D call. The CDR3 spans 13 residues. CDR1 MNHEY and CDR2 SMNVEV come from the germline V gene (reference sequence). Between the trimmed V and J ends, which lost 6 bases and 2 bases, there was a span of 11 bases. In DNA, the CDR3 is TGTGCCAGCAGAGGTAACGGACCCTACGAGCAGTACTTC. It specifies CASRGNGPYEQYF.

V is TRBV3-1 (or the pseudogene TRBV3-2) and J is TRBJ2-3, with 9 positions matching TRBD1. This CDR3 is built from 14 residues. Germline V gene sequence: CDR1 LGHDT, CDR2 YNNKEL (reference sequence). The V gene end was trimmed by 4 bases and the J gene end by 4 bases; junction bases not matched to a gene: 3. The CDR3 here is CASSPGQGPDTQYF. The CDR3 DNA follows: TGTGCCAGCAGCCCGGGACAGGGTCCAGATACGCAGTATTTT.

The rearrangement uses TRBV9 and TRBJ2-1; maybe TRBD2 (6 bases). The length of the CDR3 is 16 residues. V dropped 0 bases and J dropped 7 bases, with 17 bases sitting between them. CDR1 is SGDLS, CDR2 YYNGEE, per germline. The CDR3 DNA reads TGTGCCAGCAGCGTAGGAGGGGACTGGGTGAGTAATGAGCAGTTCTTC. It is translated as CASSVGGDWVSNEQFF. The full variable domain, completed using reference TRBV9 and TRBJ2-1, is DSGVTQTPKHLITATGQRVTLRCSPRSGDLSVYWYQQSLDQGLQFLIQYYNGEERAKGNILERFSAQQFPDLHSELNLSSLELGDSALYFCASSVGGDWVSNEQFFGPGTRLTVL.

The CDR3 nucleotides are TGTGCCAGCAGTTCCTTTCGGGGCCCCATCAATCAGCCCCAGCATTTT. This encodes CASSSFRGPINQPQHF. The chain links TRBV27 to TRBJ1-5; perhaps TRBD1 as D (5 bases). Trimming took 4 bases from V and 3 from J, leaving 16 bases between them. This CDR3 has 16 residues. CDR1 and CDR2 from the germline V gene are MNHEY and SMNVEV (reference sequence).

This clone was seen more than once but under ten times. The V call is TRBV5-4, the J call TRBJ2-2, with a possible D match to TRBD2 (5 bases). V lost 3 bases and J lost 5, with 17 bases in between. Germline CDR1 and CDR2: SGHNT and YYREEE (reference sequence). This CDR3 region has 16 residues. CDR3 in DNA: TGTGCCAGCAGCTCCCCCCGGGGTAGTATGACCGGGGAGCTGTTTTTT. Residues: CASSSPRGSMTGELFF.

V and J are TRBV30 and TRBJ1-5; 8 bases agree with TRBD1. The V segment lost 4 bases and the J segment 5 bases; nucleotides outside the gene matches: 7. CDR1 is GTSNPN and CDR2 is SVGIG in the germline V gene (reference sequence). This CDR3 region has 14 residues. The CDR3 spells CAWNTGQVYQPQHF. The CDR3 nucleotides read TGTGCCTGGAATACGGGACAGGTCTATCAGCCCCAGCATTTT.

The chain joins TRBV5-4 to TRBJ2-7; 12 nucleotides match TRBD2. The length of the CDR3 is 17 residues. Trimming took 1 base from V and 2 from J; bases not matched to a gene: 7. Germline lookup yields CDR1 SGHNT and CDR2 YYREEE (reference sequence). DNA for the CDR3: TGTGCCAGCAGCTTGCCCGGACTAGCGGGGACCACCTACGAGCAGTACTTC. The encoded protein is CASSLPGLAGTTYEQYF.

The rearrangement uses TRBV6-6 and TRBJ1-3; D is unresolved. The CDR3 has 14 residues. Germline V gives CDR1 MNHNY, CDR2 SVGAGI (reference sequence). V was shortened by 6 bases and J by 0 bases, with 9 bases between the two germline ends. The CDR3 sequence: CASRSGNSGNTIYF. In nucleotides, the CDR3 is TGTGCCAGCAGGTCGGGTAACTCTGGAAACACCATATATTTT.

CDR3 nucleotides: TGTGCCAGCGGTTGGGGGATCCCCTACGAGCAGTACTTC. It encodes CASGWGIPYEQYF. This sequence joins TRBV12-3 or TRBV12-4 and TRBJ2-7; tentatively, D is TRBD1 or TRBD2 (5 bases each). There are 13 residues in the CDR3. Trimming cost V 8 bases and J 2 bases, with 13 bases left between them.

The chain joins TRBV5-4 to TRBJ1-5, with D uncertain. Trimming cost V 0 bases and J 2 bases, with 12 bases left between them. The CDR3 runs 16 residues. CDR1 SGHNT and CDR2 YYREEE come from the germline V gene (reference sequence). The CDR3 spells CASSLGGDGGNQPQHF. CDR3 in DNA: TGTGCCAGCAGCTTGGGTGGGGATGGGGGCAATCAGCCCCAGCATTTT.

CDR3 bases: TGTGCCAGCAGGGATAATCCGGGACAGATCACAGATACGCAGTATTTT. It specifies CASRDNPGQITDTQYF. The genes are TRBV11-2 and TRBJ2-3; TRBD1 agrees at 7 bases. Losses at the gene ends were 6 bases for V and 2 bases for J; bases not matched to a gene: 11. The CDR3 is 16 amino acids. Germline-derived CDR1 and CDR2 are SGHAT and FQNNGV.

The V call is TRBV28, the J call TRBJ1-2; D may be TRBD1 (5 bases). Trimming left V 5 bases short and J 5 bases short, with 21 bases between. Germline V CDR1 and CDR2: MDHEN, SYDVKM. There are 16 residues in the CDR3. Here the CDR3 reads CASSPGAWGDLYGYTF. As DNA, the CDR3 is TGTGCCAGCAGTCCGGGCGCTTGGGGGGACCTATATGGCTACACCTTC.

The CDR3 DNA reads TGTGCCAGCAGTGCCCAGGGGAGCCGCAACTACTATGGCTACACCTTC. This sequence encodes CASSAQGSRNYYGYTF. The chain couples TRBV25-1 to TRBJ1-2; D perhaps matches TRBD1 (6 bases). V lost 4 bases and J lost 3, with 18 bases in between. This CDR3 region has 16 residues. CDR1 is MGHDK and CDR2 is SYGVNS in the germline V gene.

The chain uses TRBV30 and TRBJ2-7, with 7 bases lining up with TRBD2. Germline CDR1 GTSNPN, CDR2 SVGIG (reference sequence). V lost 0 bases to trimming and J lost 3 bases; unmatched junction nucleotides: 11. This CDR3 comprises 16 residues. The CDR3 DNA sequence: TGTGCCTGGAGTGTGGGGAGGGCGAGTGGACGCTACGAGCAGTACTTC. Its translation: CAWSVGRASGRYEQYF.

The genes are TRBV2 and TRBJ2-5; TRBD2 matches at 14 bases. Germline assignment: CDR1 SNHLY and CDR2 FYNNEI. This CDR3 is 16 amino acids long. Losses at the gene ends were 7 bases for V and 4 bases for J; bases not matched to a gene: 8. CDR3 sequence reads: CASTSEGLAGVETQYF. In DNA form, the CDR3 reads TGTGCCAGCACCAGTGAGGGACTAGCGGGAGTAGAGACCCAGTACTTC. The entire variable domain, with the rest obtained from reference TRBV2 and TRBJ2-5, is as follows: EPEVTQTPSHQVTQMGQEVILRCVPISNHLYFYWYRQILGQKVEFLVSFYNNEISEKSEIFDDQFSVERPDGSNFTLKIRSTKLEDSAMYFCASTSEGLAGVETQYFGPGTRLLVL.

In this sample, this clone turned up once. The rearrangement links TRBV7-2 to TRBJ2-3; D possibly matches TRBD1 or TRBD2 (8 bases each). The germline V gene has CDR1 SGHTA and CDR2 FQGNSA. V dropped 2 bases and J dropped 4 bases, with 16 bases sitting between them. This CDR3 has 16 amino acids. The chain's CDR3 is CASSLQGAGGPDTQYF. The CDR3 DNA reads TGTGCCAGCAGCTTACAGGGGGCGGGAGGACCAGATACGCAGTATTTT.

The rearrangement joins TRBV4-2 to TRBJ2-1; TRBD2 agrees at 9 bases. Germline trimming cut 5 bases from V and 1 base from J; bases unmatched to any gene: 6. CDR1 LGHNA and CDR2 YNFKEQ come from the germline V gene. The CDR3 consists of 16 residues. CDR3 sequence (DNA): TGTGCCAGCAGCACCCTAGCGGGGATTTCCTACAATGAGCAGTTCTTC. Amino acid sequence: CASSTLAGISYNEQFF.

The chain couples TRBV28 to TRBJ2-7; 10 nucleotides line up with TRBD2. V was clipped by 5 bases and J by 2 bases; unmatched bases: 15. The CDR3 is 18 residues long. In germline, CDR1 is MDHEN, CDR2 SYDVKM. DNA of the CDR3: TGTGCCAGCAGTCCGAGCCGTCTAGCGGGAGTAGGGACCTACGAGCAGTACTTC. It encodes CASSPSRLAGVGTYEQYF.

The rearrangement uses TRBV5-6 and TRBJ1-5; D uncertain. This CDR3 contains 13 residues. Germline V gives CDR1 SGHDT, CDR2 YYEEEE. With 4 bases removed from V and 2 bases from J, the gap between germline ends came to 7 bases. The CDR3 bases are TGTGCCAGCAGCGTTGGTGGCAATCAGCCCCAGCATTTT. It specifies CASSVGGNQPQHF.

The CDR3 nucleotides read TGTGCCAGCAGCCAACAGGGGTTCGCCATATATTTT. It encodes CASSQQGFAIYF. The genes are TRBV28 and TRBJ1-3; 7 bases match TRBD1. Trimming took 6 bases from V and 11 from J; bases not matched to a gene: 7. In germline, CDR1 is MDHEN, CDR2 SYDVKM. CDR3 length: 12 residues.

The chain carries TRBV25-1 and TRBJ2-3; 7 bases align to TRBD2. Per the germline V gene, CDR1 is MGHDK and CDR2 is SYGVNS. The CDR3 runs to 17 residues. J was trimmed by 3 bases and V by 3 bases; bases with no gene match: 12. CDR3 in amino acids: CASSESSLAGGTDTQYF. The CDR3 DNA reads TGTGCCAGCAGTGAGTCATCTTTAGCCGGGGGGACAGATACGCAGTATTTT.

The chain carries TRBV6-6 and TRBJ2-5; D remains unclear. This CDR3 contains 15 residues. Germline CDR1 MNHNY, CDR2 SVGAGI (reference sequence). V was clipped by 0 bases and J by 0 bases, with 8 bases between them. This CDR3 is CASSYSKGYQETQYF. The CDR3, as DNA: TGTGCCAGCAGTTACTCGAAGGGATACCAAGAGACCCAGTACTTC.

CDR3 in DNA: TGTGCCAGCTCACTGGGGGTGAGGGACGAGCAGTACTTC. This translates into CASSLGVRDEQYF. V gene TRBV18 combines with J gene TRBJ2-7, with D tentatively TRBD1 or TRBD2 (5 bases each). CDR3 size: 13 residues. Germline CDR1 reads KGHSH; CDR2 reads LQKENI. V was trimmed by 4 bases and J by 5 bases, leaving 12 bases between them. The full variable domain, rest sourced from reference TRBV18 and TRBJ2-7, is NAGVMQNPRHLVRRRGQEARLRCSPMKGHSHVYWYRQLPEEGLKFMVYLQKENIIDESGMPKERFSAEFPKEGPSILRIQQVVRGDSAAYFCASSLGVRDEQYFGPGTRLTVT.

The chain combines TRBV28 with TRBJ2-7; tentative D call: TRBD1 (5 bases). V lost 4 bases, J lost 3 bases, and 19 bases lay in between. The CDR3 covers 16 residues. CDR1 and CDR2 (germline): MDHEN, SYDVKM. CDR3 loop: CASSSTWGPRIYEQYF. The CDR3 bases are TGTGCCAGCAGTTCCACTTGGGGCCCTAGGATCTACGAGCAGTACTTC.